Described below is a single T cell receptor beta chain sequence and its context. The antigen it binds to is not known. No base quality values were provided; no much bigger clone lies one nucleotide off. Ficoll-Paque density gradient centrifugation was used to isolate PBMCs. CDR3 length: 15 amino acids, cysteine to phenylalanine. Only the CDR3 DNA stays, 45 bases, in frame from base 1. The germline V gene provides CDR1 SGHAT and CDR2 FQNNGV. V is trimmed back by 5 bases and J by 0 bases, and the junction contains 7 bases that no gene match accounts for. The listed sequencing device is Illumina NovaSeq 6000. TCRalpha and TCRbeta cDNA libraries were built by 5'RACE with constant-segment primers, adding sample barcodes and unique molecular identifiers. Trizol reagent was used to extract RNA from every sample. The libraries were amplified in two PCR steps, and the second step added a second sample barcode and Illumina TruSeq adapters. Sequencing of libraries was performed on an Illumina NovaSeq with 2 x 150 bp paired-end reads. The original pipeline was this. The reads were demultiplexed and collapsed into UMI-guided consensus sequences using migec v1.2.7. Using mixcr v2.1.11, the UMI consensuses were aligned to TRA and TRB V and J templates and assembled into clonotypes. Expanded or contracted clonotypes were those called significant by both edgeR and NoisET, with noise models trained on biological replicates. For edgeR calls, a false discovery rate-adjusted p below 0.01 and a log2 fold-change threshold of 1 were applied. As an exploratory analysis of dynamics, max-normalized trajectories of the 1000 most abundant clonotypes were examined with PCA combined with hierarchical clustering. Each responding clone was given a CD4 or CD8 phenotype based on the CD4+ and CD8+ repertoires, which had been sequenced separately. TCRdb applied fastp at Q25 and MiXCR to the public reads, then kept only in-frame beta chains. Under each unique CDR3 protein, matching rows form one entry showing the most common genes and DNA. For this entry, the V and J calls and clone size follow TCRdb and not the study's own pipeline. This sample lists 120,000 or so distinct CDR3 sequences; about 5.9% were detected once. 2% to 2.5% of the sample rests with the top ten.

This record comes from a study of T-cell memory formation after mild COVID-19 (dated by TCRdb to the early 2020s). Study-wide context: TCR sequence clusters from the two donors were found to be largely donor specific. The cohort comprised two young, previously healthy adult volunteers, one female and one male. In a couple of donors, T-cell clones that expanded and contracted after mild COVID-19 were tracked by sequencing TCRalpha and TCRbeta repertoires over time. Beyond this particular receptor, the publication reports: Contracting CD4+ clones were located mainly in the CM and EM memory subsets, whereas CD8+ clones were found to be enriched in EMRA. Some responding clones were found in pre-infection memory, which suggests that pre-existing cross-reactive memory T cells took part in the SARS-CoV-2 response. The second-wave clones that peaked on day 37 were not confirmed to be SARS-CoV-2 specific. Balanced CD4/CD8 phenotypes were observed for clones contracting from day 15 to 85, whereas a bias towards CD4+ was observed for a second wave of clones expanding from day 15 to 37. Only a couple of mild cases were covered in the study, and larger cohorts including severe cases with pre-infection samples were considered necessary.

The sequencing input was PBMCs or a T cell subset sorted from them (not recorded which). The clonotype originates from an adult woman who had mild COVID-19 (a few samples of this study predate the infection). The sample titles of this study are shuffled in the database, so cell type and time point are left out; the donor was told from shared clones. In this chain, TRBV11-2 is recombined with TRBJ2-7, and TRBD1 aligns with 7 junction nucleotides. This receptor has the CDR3 CASSIQGSSSYEQYF. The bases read TGTGCCAGCAGCATACAGGGGTCATCCTCCTACGAGCAGTACTTC.